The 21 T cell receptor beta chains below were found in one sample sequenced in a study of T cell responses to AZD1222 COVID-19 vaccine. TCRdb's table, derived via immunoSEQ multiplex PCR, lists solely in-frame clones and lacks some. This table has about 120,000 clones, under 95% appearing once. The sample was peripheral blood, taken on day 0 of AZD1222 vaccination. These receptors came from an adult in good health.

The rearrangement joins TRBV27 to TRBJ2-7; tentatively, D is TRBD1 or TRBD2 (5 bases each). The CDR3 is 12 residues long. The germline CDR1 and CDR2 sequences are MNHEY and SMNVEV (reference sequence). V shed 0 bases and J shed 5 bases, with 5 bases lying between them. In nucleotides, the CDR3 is TGTGCCAGCAGTTTATCGGGGGACGAGCAGTACTTC. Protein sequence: CASSLSGDEQYF.

The CDR3 loop reads CASRGDRGNTIYF. The CDR3, as DNA: TGTGCCAGCAGGGGGGACAGAGGAAACACCATATATTTT. This chain uses TRBV2 with TRBJ1-3, with 7 bases aligning to TRBD1. The junction had 3 bases not matched to a gene; V was cut back by 6 bases and J by 4 bases. Germline V CDR1 and CDR2: SNHLY, FYNNEI. CDR3 length equals 13 residues. Drawing the rest from reference TRBV2 and TRBJ1-3, the complete variable domain is EPEVTQTPSHQVTQMGQEVILRCVPISNHLYFYWYRQILGQKVEFLVSFYNNEISEKSEIFDDQFSVERPDGSNFTLKIRSTKLEDSAMYFCASRGDRGNTIYFGEGSWLTVV.

CDR3 nucleotides: TGTGCCAGCAGAGGAAGGGATTATAGCAATCAGCCCCAGCATTTT. Protein product: CASRGRDYSNQPQHF. The gene calls are TRBV2 and TRBJ1-5; no definite D call. The CDR3 extends over 15 amino acids. V lost 6 bases to trimming and J lost 0 bases, with 12 bases between them. CDR1 and CDR2 from the germline V gene are SNHLY and FYNNEI.

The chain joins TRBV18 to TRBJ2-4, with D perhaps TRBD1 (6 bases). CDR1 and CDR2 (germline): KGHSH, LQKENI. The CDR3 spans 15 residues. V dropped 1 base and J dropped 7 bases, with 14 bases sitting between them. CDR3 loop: CASSPRLSGANIQYF. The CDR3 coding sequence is TGTGCCAGCTCACCACGTCTTTCAGGGGCCAACATTCAGTACTTC.

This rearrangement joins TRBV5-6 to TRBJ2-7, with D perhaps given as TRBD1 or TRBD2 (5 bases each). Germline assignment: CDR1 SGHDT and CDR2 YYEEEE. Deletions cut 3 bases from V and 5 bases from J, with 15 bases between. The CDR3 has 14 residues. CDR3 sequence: CASSWGTEEHEQYF. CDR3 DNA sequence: TGTGCCAGCAGCTGGGGGACGGAGGAACACGAGCAGTACTTC.

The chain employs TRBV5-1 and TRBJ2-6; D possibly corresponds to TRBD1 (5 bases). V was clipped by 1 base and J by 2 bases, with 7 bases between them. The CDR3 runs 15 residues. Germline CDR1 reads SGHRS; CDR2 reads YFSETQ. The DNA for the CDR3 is TGCGCCAGCAGCTTGCAAGGGGCTGGGGCCAACGTCCTGACTTTC. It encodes CASSLQGAGANVLTF. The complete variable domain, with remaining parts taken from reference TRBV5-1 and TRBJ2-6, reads KAGVTQTPRYLIKTRGQQVTLSCSPISGHRSVSWYQQTPGQGLQFLFEYFSETQRNKGNFPGRFSGRQFSNSRSEMNVSTLELGDSALYLCASSLQGAGANVLTFGAGSRLTVL.

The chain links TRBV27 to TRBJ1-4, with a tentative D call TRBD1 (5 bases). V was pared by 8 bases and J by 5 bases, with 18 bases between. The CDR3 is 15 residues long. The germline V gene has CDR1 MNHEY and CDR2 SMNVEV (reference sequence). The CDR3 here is CASGQRRAGNEKLFF. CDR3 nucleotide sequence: TGTGCCAGCGGACAAAGACGGGCCGGAAATGAAAAACTGTTTTTT. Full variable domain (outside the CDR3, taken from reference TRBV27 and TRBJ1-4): EAQVTQNPRYLITVTGKKLTVTCSQNMNHEYMSWYRQDPGLGLRQIYYSMNVEVTDKGDVPEGYKVSRKEKRNFPLILESPSPNQTSLYFCASGQRRAGNEKLFFGSGTQLSVL.

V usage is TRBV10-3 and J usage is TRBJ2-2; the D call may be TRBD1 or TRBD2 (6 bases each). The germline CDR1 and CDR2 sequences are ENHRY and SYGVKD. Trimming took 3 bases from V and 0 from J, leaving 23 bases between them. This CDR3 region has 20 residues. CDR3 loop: CAISDGRVRGGAPNTGELFF. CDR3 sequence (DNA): TGTGCCATCAGTGACGGCAGGGTCAGGGGAGGCGCCCCGAACACCGGGGAGCTGTTTTTT.

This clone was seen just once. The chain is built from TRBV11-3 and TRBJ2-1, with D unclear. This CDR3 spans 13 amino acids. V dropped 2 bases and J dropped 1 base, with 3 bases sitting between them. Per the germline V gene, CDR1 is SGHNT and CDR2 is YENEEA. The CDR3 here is CASSLTSYNEQFF. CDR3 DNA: TGTGCCAGCAGCTTAACTTCCTACAATGAGCAGTTCTTC.

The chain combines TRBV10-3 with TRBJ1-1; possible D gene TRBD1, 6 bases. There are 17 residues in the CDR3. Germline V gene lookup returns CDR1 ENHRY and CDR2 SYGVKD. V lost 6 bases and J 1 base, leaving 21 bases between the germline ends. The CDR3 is CAIRDRGAGAANTEAFF. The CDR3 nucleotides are TGTGCCATCAGGGACCGGGGGGCAGGGGCGGCGAACACTGAAGCTTTCTTT.

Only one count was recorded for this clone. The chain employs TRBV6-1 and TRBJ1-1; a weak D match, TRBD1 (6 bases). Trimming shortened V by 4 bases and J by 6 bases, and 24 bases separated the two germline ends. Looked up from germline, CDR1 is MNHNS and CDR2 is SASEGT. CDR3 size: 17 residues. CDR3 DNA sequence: TGTGCCAGCAGTGCGGGAATAGGACAGACCTTTGGGGCTGAAGCTTTCTTT. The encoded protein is CASSAGIGQTFGAEAFF.

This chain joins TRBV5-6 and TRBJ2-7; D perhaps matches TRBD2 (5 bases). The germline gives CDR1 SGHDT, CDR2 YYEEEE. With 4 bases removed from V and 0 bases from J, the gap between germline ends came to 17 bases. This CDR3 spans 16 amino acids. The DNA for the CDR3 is TGTGCCAGCAGCCTGGTCACGGGATGGGGCTCCTACGAGCAGTACTTC. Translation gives CASSLVTGWGSYEQYF.

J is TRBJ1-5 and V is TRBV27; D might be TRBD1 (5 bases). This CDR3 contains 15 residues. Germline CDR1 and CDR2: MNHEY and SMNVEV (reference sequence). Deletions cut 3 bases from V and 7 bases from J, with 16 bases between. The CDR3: CASSLRQGTGQPQHF. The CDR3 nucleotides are TGTGCCAGCAGTTTGAGGCAGGGAACGGGACAGCCCCAGCATTTT.

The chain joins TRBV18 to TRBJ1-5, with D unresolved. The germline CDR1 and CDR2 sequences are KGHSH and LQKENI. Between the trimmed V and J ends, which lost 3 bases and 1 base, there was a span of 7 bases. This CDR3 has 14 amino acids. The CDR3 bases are TGTGCCAGCTCACCGAAGGAAAGCAATCAGCCCCAGCATTTT. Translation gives CASSPKESNQPQHF.

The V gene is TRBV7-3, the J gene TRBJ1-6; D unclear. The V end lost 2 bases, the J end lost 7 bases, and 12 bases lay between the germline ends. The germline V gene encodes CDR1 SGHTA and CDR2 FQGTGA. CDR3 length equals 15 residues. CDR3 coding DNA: TGTGCCAGCAGCTTACTGGGTGTTGGCAATTCACCCCTCCACTTT. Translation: CASSLLGVGNSPLHF.

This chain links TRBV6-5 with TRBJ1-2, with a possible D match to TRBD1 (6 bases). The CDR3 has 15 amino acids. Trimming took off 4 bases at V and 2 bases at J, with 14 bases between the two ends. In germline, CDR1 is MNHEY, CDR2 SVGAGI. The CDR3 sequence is CASSSTGQLNYGYTF. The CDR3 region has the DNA TGTGCCAGCAGTTCCACAGGGCAACTGAACTATGGCTACACCTTC.

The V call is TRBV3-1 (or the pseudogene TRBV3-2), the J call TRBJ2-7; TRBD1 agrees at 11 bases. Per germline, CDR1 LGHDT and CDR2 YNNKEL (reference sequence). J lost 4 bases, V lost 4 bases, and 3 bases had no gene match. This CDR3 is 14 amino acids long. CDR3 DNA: TGTGCCAGCAGCCTTTGGGACAGGGGGTACGAGCAGTACTTC. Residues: CASSLWDRGYEQYF.

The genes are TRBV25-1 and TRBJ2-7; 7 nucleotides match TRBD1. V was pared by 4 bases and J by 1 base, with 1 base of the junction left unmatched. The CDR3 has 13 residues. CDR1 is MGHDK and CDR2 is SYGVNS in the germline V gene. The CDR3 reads CASSGGQSYEQYF. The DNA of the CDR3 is TGTGCCAGCAGTGGGGGACAGTCCTACGAGCAGTACTTC.

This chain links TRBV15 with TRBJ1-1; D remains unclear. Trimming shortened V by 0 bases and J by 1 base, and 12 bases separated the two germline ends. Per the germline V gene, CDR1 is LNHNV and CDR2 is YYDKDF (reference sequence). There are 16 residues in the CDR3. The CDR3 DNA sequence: TGTGCCACCAGCAGAGATTATCGGGGTTCGAACACTGAAGCTTTCTTT. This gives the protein CATSRDYRGSNTEAFF.

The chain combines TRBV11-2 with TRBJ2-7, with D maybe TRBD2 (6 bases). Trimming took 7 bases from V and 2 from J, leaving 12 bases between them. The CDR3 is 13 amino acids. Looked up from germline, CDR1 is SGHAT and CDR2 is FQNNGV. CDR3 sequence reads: CASTFPSAYEQYF. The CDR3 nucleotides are TGTGCCAGCACCTTCCCTAGCGCCTACGAGCAGTACTTC.

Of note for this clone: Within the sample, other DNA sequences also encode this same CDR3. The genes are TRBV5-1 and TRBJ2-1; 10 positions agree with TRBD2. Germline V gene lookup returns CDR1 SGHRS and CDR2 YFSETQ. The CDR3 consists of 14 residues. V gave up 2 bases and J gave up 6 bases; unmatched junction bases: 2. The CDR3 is CASSLLAGFNEQFF. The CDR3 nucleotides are TGCGCCAGCAGCTTACTAGCGGGGTTCAATGAGCAGTTCTTC. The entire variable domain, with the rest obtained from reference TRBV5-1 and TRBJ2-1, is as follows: KAGVTQTPRYLIKTRGQQVTLSCSPISGHRSVSWYQQTPGQGLQFLFEYFSETQRNKGNFPGRFSGRQFSNSRSEMNVSTLELGDSALYLCASSLLAGFNEQFFGPGTRLTVL.